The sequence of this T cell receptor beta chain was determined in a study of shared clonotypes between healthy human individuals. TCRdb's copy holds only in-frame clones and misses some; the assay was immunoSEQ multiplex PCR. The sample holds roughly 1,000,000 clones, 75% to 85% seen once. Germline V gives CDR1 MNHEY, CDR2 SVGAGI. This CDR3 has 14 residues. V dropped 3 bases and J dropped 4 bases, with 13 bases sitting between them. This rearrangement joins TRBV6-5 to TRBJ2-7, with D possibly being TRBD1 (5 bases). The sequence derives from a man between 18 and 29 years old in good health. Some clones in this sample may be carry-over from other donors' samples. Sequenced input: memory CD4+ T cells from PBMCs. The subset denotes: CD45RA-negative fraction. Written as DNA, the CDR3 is TGTGCCAGCAGTTATGTGCAGGGTCAGTACGAGCAGTACTTC. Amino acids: CASSYVQGQYEQYF.